This T cell receptor (beta chain) was sequenced during a study of vaccination and CD4 T cells after COVID-19. CDR3 length: 16 residues. V lost 6 bases to trimming and J lost 4 bases, with 20 bases between them. Germline CDR1 reads MNHNS; CDR2 reads SASEGT. An Oncomine TCR Beta short-read assay was used to sequence the DNA from cultured CD4+ T cells. TCRdb itself ran the PCR reads through MiXCR, one entry per CDR3 protein. This sample has around 19,000 distinct CDR3 sequences, with around 50% found just once. In regard to this clonotype: The antigen remains undetermined.

Indicated treatment: roughly nine-day PBMC culture with coronavirus spike peptide pools or control peptides (ViraFEST assay). The chain combines TRBV6-1 with TRBJ2-3, with a possible D match to TRBD1 (7 bases). The origin of this receptor is a human donor who had recovered from COVID-19. The sample was CD4+ T cells from blood, cultured in vitro. Written as DNA, the CDR3 is TGTGCCAGCAGAAAATTGCAGGGGGGTACCTCAGATACGCAGTATTTT. Translated, it gives CASRKLQGGTSDTQYF.